Below are 14 T cell receptor beta chains sequenced from a single sample in a study of CD8 T cells in ankylosing spondylitis. TCRdb re-analysed the 5' RACE reads in MiXCR, keeping a single row per CDR3 protein. This repertoire shows roughly 180,000 distinct CDR3 sequences, 9.8% found once; its top ten account for approximately 16%. Material: blood, either unsorted or a sorted T cell fraction (not recorded which). Receptor source: a female donor with ankylosing spondylitis or in good health (not recorded which).

Details on this clonotype: It may be a read error: a sequence one base away is much more abundant. The chain links TRBV6-2 or TRBV6-3 to TRBJ2-1, with 9 nucleotides matching TRBD2. CDR1 is MNHEY, CDR2 SVGEGT, per germline. This CDR3 contains 16 residues. The CDR3 here is CASAHILAGLNNEQIF. As DNA, the CDR3 is TGTGCCAGCGCCCACATACTAGCGGGCCTAAACAATGAGCAGATCTTC.

There are a few counts of this clonotype. The chain recombines TRBV10-3 with TRBJ1-1, with D unresolved. The germline gives CDR1 ENHRY, CDR2 SYGVKD. The length of the CDR3 is 13 residues. Trimming took 7 bases from V and 2 from J, leaving 11 bases between them. The CDR3 coding sequence is TGTGCCATCAAGGCGGAAGACAACACTGAAGCTTTCTTT. Its translation is CAIKAEDNTEAFF.

V and J are TRBV27 and TRBJ2-1; D gene unclear. Germline values: CDR1 MNHEY, CDR2 SMNVEV (reference sequence). Trimming took off 0 bases at V and 4 bases at J, with 16 bases between the two ends. This CDR3 comprises 17 residues. The CDR3 sequence is CASSLSSSGGIYNEQFF. For the CDR3, the DNA is TGTGCCAGCAGTTTATCGTCCTCGGGTGGTATATACAATGAGCAGTTCTTC.

The V gene is TRBV6-2 or TRBV6-3, the J gene TRBJ2-7; TRBD1 aligns across 9 bases. The CDR3 spans 14 residues. V gave up 6 bases and J gave up 6 bases; unmatched junction bases: 9. CDR1 MNHEY and CDR2 SVGEGT come from the germline V gene. CDR3 in amino acids: CASRPRTGDGEQYF. DNA of the CDR3: TGTGCCAGCAGGCCCCGGACAGGGGACGGCGAGCAGTACTTC.

CDR3 residues: CASSRLTGMNTEAFF. Here the CDR3 DNA reads TGTGCCAGCAGCCGTTTGACAGGCATGAACACTGAAGCTTTCTTT. The chain combines TRBV16 with TRBJ1-1; D is perhaps TRBD1 (6 bases). CDR3 length equals 15 residues. Germline V gives CDR1 KGHSY, CDR2 FQNENV. V was trimmed by 4 bases and J by 0 bases, leaving 12 bases between them.

This clonotype was picked up a small number of times. J is TRBJ1-2 and V is TRBV7-8; D gene unclear. Germline V gene sequence: CDR1 SGHVS, CDR2 FQNEAQ. There are 9 residues in the CDR3. Trimming left V 4 bases short and J 10 bases short, with 4 bases between. For the CDR3, the DNA is TGTGCCAGCAGCTCCCCCTACACCTTC. It specifies CASSSPYTF. The full variable domain, rest sourced from reference TRBV7-8 and TRBJ1-2, is GAGVSQSPRYKVAKRGQDVALRCDPISGHVSLFWYQQALGQGPEFLTYFQNEAQLDKSGLPSDRFFAERPEGSVSTLKIQRTQQEDSAVYLCASSSPYTFGSGTRLTVV.

The chain joins TRBV7-2 to TRBJ2-3; D might be TRBD1 or TRBD2, each matching 5 bases. CDR1 and CDR2 (germline): SGHTA, FQGNSA. The CDR3 covers 15 residues. V shed 4 bases and J shed 3 bases, with 14 bases lying between them. CDR3 protein: CASSWGWGSTDTQYF. The CDR3 DNA reads TGTGCCAGCAGCTGGGGATGGGGGAGTACAGATACGCAGTATTTT.

This clonotype was recorded many times. This sequence joins TRBV2 and TRBJ1-1; D is unresolved. CDR3 length: 13 amino acids. V lost 4 bases and J 2 bases, leaving 8 bases between the germline ends. CDR1 and CDR2 from the germline V gene are SNHLY and FYNNEI. The CDR3 spells CASSAQANTEAFF. In nucleotides, the CDR3 is TGTGCCAGCAGTGCGCAAGCAAACACTGAAGCTTTCTTT.

The rearrangement joins TRBV9 to TRBJ2-7; tentative D call: TRBD2 (5 bases). Germline values: CDR1 SGDLS, CDR2 YYNGEE. V was cut by 0 bases and J by 6 bases, with 22 bases left in between. The CDR3 has 17 amino acids. The CDR3 DNA is TGTGCCAGCAGCGTAGCTTCGGGAAGTGGAGCGCTAGGCGAGCAGTACTTC. It translates to CASSVASGSGALGEQYF.

This clonotype was seen repeatedly, ten times or more. This chain joins TRBV7-6 and TRBJ2-1, with D perhaps TRBD2 (5 bases). The V end was cut by 3 bases, the J end by 7 bases, with 7 bases between. Germline CDR1 SGHVS, CDR2 FNYEAQ. This CDR3 spans 12 amino acids. The CDR3 coding sequence is TGTGCCAGCAGCTTTGGACTGAATGAGCAGTTCTTC. Protein product: CASSFGLNEQFF.

The chain combines TRBV27 with TRBJ2-7; D not certain. The V gene's germline CDR1 is MNHEY and CDR2 SMNVEV (reference sequence). This CDR3 has 12 residues. Between the trimmed V and J ends, which lost 9 bases and 4 bases, there was a span of 13 bases. The CDR3 DNA follows: TGTGCCAGTGGAAAAGAGGTTTACGAGCAGTACTTC. This sequence encodes CASGKEVYEQYF.

The chain employs TRBV6-5 and TRBJ1-2; no reliable D call. This CDR3 comprises 17 residues. CDR1 is MNHEY, CDR2 SVGAGI, per germline. Deletions cut 4 bases from V and 8 bases from J, with 26 bases between. This CDR3 reads CASSSDLDYDRVWGYTF. The CDR3 DNA reads as TGTGCCAGCAGTTCCGACCTTGACTACGATCGAGTCTGGGGCTACACCTTC.

This clonotype was seen a handful of times. As DNA, the CDR3 is TGTGCCAGCAGTTCTAAGGACGGGGATACGCAGTATTTT. It translates to CASSSKDGDTQYF. This chain links TRBV11-2 with TRBJ2-3; D not resolved. Germline V CDR1 and CDR2: SGHAT, FQNNGV. The length of the CDR3 is 13 residues. Trimming stripped 6 bases from V and 6 bases from J, with 13 bases between.

V is TRBV7-8 and J is TRBJ2-1; D is uncertain. Germline V gene data show CDR1 as SGHVS and CDR2 as FQNEAQ. This CDR3 contains 15 residues. V lost 1 base and J 2 bases, leaving 9 bases between the germline ends. The CDR3 DNA sequence: TGTGCCAGCAGCTTAGACCCCAGTCCCTACAATGAGCAGTTCTTC. This sequence encodes CASSLDPSPYNEQFF. Based on the CDR3 plus reference TRBV7-8 and TRBJ2-1, the full variable domain is GAGVSQSPRYKVAKRGQDVALRCDPISGHVSLFWYQQALGQGPEFLTYFQNEAQLDKSGLPSDRFFAERPEGSVSTLKIQRTQQEDSAVYLCASSLDPSPYNEQFFGPGTRLTVL.